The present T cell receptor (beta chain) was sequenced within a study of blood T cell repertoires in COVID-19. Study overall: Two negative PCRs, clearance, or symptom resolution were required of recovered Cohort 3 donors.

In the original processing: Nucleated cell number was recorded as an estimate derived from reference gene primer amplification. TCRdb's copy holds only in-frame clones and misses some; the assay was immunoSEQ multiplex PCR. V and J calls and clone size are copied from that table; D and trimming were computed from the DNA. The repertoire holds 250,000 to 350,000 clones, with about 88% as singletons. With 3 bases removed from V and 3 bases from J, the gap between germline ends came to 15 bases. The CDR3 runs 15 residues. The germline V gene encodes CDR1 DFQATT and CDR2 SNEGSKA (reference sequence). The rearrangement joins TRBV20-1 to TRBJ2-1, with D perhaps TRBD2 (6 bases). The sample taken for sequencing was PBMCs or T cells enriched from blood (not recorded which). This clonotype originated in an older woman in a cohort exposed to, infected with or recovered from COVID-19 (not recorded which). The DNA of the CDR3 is TGCAGTGCTAGTAAGGGACTCCTATTCTACAATGAGCAGTTCTTC. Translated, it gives CSASKGLLFYNEQFF.